The 15 T cell receptor beta chains given below trace back to one sample, sequenced in a study of T cells in Graves' hyperthyroidism and ophthalmopathy. Amplification yielded TCR beta CDR3 regions, with RNA transcripts as the source. First-round RT-PCR targeting the TCR CDR3 was performed with the HTBI primer set. TCRdb re-analysed the multiplex PCR reads in MiXCR, keeping a single row per CDR3 protein. This table has 50,000 to 75,000 distinct CDR3 sequences, about 50% appearing once. Sequencing input: blood. The receptor source for this set is a woman aged 25 to 39 with Graves' ophthalmopathy.

This clonotype was seen many times. This chain links TRBV28 with TRBJ2-7; 11 nucleotides agree with TRBD1. In germline, CDR1 is MDHEN, CDR2 SYDVKM. V dropped 7 bases and J dropped 5; count of bases not matched to a gene: 4. The CDR3 is made up of 13 amino acids. The CDR3 sequence: CASTRDRGNEQYF. CDR3 sequence (DNA): TGTGCCAGCACCCGGGACAGGGGGAACGAGCAGTACTTC.

This clonotype was picked up a small number of times. The germline gene is not matched at one end of the junction; a read error may be the cause. The CDR3 protein is CATGDSGGRGEAQYF. CDR3 nucleotides: TGTGCCACCGGTGATTCTGGGGGAAGGGGAGAGGCCCAGTACTTC. The chain uses TRBV24-1 and TRBJ2-5; D may be TRBD1 or TRBD2 (5 bases each). The CDR3 is 15 amino acids. The germline V gene encodes CDR1 KGHDR and CDR2 SFDVKD.

The chain is built from TRBV20-1 and TRBJ2-3; D ambiguous. This CDR3 has 11 amino acids. From germline, CDR1 is DFQATT and CDR2 SNEGSKA (reference sequence). The chain's CDR3 is CSLISEDTQYF. Here the CDR3 DNA reads TGCAGCTTGATTTCGGAGGATACGCAGTATTTT.

In its sample, this clonotype was seen once. The rearrangement uses TRBV5-4 and TRBJ1-4, with TRBD1 matching 7 bases. The germline gives CDR1 SGHNT, CDR2 YYREEE (reference sequence). CDR3 size: 13 residues. V was clipped by 1 base and J by 10 bases; unmatched bases: 4. The CDR3 spells CASSLRDSVKLFF. DNA for the CDR3: TGTGCCAGCAGCTTGAGGGACAGTGTAAAACTGTTTTTT.

To note about this clonotype: At one end, the junction sequence differs from germline, possibly due to a read error. The chain uses TRBV29-1 and TRBJ2-3; TRBD2 might be the D (6 bases). Germline CDR1 and CDR2: SQVTM and ANQGSEA. The CDR3 sequence is 13 residues long. CDR3 protein: CSSAGGNTDTQYF. The CDR3 bases are TGCAGCTCGGCTGGGGGGAACACAGATACGCAGTATTTC.

Regarding this clonotype: The conserved phenylalanine or tryptophan normally closing the CDR3 is absent here, so this likely arose from a read error. The V and J genes are TRBV5-1 and TRBJ2-7, with 9 bases lining up with TRBD2. CDR3 length equals 14 residues. The germline gives CDR1 SGHRS, CDR2 YFSETQ. This CDR3 reads CASSVLAGSYEQYS. The CDR3 bases are TGTGCCAGCAGCGTACTAGCGGGCTCCTACGAGCAGTACTCC.

The CDR3 is CASSLNRNTEAFF. For the CDR3, the DNA is TGTGCCAGCAGCTTGAACAGAAACACTGAAGCTTTCTTT. The chain employs TRBV7-3 and TRBJ1-1; no clear D gene. Trimming took off 3 bases at V and 2 bases at J, with 7 bases between the two ends. CDR1 is SGHTA, CDR2 FQGTGA, per germline. The CDR3 length is 13 residues.

The CDR3 nucleotides read TGTGCCAGCAGCTTATATGCAACTGAAGCTTTCTTT. This codes for CASSLYATEAFF. The rearrangement joins TRBV7-9 to TRBJ1-1; D remains ambiguous. Trimming cost V 2 bases and J 5 bases, with 6 bases left between them. Germline V gene data show CDR1 as SEHNR and CDR2 as FQNEAQ (reference sequence). This CDR3 is 12 amino acids long.

The chain links TRBV5-1 to TRBJ1-1; 7 bases match TRBD1. The CDR3 extends over 14 amino acids. CDR1 and CDR2 (germline): SGHRS, YFSETQ. V dropped 2 bases and J dropped 10; count of bases not matched to a gene: 11. CDR3 nucleotide sequence: TGCGCCAGCAGCTTTCAACAGGGGAGCACGGGAGCTTTCTTT. As protein: CASSFQQGSTGAFF.

This clonotype was counted only a few times. The gene calls are TRBV28 and TRBJ2-7, with D possibly TRBD2 on 5 matching bases. The CDR3 has 12 amino acids. The ends were cut back, 6 bases at V and 6 bases at J, with 12 bases in the middle. Germline V gene data show CDR1 as MDHEN and CDR2 as SYDVKM. The CDR3 protein is CASRSEAVEQYF. DNA of the CDR3: TGTGCCAGCAGATCGGAGGCTGTCGAGCAGTACTTC.

This clonotype was picked up one time. The CDR3 ends on some other residue instead of the conserved phenylalanine or tryptophan, so this is likely a read error. CDR3 sequence (DNA): TGTGCCAGCAGCTTAGTCGGGGATACTGGAGCTTTCTAT. As protein: CASSLVGDTGAFY. The chain recombines TRBV7-9 with TRBJ1-1; D not resolved. Germline values: CDR1 SEHNR, CDR2 FQNEAQ (reference sequence). The CDR3 runs 13 residues.

This chain uses TRBV7-9 with TRBJ2-7; TRBD1 or TRBD2 may be the D gene (6 bases each). Germline V gene lookup returns CDR1 SEHNR and CDR2 FQNEAQ (reference sequence). The CDR3 spans 13 residues. V lost 7 bases, J lost 6 bases, and 16 bases lay in between. This CDR3 is CASKGLGGGEQYF. CDR3 coding DNA: TGTGCCAGCAAGGGCTTGGGGGGCGGCGAGCAGTACTTC. The full variable domain, rest sourced from reference TRBV7-9 and TRBJ2-7, is DTGVSQNPRHKITKRGQNVTFRCDPISEHNRLYWYRQTLGQGPEFLTYFQNEAQLEKSRLLSDRFSAERPKGSFSTLEIQRTEQGDSAMYLCASKGLGGGEQYFGPGTRLTVT.

This clonotype was picked up many times. The chain combines TRBV14 with TRBJ2-2; the match to TRBD1 covers 8 bases. CDR1 and CDR2 from the germline V gene are SGHDN and FVKESK. V dropped 5 bases and J dropped 4; count of bases not matched to a gene: 0. CDR3 length: 13 residues. In DNA, the CDR3 is TGTGCCAGCAGCGGACAGGGCACCGGGGAGCTGTTTTTT. Translated, it gives CASSGQGTGELFF.

This clonotype was counted between two and nine times. This chain joins TRBV7-9 and TRBJ1-2; 7 bases line up with TRBD1. The CDR3 loop spans 15 amino acids. Germline lookup yields CDR1 SEHNR and CDR2 FQNEAQ (reference sequence). After removal of 5 bases from V and 5 bases from J, the junction contained 11 bases not matched to a gene. The CDR3 nucleotides are TGTGCCAGCAGCCAAGACCCAGGGGGTTCTTATGGCTACACCTTC. Amino acid sequence: CASSQDPGGSYGYTF.

At least ten counts were recorded for this clonotype. The V gene is TRBV5-1, the J gene TRBJ1-4, with TRBD1 matching over 8 bases. V lost 2 bases, J lost 7 bases, and 1 base stayed unmatched. The CDR3 contains 13 residues. Germline CDR1 is SGHRS and CDR2 is YFSETQ. DNA for the CDR3: TGCGCCAGCAGCTTACAGGGGGGTGAAAAACTGTTTTTT. It specifies CASSLQGGEKLFF.